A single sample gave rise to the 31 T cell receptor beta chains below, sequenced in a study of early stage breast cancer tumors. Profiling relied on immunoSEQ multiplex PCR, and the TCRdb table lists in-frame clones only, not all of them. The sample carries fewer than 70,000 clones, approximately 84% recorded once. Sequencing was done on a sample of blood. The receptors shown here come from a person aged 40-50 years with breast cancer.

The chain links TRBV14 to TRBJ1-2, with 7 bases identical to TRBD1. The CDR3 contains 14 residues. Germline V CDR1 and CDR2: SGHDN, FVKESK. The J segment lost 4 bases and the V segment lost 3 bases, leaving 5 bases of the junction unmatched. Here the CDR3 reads CASSHVQGPYGYTF. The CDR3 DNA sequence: TGTGCCAGCAGCCACGTACAGGGGCCCTATGGCTACACCTTC.

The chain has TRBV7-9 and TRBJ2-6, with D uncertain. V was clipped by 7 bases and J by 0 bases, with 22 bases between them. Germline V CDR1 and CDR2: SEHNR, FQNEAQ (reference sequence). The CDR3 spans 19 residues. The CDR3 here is CASIKFQLNHYSGANVLTF. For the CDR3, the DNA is TGTGCCAGCATCAAGTTCCAGTTAAACCACTACTCTGGGGCCAACGTCCTGACTTTC.

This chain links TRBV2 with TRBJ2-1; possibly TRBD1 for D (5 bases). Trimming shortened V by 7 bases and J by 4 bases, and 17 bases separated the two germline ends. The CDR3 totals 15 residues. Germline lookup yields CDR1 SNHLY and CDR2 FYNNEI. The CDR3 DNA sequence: TGTGCCAGCAATTATGCAGGGCCGTATTACAATGAGCAGTTCTTC. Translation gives CASNYAGPYYNEQFF.

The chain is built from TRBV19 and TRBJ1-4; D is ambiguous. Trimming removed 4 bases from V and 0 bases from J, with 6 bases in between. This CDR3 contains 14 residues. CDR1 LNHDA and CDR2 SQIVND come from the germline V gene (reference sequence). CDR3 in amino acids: CASSRGATNEKLFF. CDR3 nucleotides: TGTGCCAGTAGTAGGGGTGCAACTAATGAAAAACTGTTTTTT.

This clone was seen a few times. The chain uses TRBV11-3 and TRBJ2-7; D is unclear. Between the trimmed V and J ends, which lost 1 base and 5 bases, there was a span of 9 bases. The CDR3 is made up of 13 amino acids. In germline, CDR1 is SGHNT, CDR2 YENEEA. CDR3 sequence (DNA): TGTGCCAGCAGCTTAGGCTCGACGGACGAGCAGTACTTC. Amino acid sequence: CASSLGSTDEQYF.

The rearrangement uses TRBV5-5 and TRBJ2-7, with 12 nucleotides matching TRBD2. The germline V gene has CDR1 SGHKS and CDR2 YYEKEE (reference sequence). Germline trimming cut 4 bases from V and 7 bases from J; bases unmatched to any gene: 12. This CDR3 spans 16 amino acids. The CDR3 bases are TGTGCCAGCAGCCCCCTGGAGACTAGCGGGAGTCGTGAGCAGTACTTC. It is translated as CASSPLETSGSREQYF.

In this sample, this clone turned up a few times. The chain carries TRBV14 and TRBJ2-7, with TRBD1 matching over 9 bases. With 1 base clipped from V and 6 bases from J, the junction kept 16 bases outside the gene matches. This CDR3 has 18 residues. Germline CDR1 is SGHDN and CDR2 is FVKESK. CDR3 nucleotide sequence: TGTGCCAGCAGCCAAGCGGCGGGGGCAAGGGACAGGGTACGCGAGCAGTACTTC. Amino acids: CASSQAAGARDRVREQYF.

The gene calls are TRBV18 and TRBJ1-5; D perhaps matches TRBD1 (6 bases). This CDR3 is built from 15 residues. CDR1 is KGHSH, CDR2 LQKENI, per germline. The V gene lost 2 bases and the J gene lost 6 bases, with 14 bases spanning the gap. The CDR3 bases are TGTGCCAGCTCACCAGTGGCAGGGGAGGTTCAGCCCCAGCATTTT. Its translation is CASSPVAGEVQPQHF.

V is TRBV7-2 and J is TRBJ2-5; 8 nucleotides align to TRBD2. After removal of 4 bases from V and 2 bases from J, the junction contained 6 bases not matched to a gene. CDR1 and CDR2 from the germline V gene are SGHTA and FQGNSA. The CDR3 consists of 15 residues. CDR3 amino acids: CASSSPTGGQETQYF. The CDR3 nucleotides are TGTGCCAGCAGCTCCCCGACGGGAGGGCAAGAGACCCAGTACTTC. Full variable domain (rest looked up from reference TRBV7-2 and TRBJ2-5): GAGVSQSPSNKVTEKGKDVELRCDPISGHTALYWYRQSLGQGLEFLIYFQGNSAPDKSGLPSDRFSAERTGGSVSTLTIQRTQQEDSAVYLCASSSPTGGQETQYFGPGTRLLVL.

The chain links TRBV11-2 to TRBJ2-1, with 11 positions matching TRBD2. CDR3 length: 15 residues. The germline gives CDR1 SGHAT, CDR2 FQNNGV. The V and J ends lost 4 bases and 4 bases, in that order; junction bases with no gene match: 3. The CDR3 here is CASSYVAGGYNEQFF. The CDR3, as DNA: TGTGCCAGCAGCTACGTAGCGGGGGGGTACAATGAGCAGTTCTTC.

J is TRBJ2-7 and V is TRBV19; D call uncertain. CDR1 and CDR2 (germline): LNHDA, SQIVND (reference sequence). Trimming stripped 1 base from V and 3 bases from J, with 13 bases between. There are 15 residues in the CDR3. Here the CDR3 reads CASSIARNTDYEQYF. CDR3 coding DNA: TGTGCCAGTAGTATAGCTCGGAACACCGACTACGAGCAGTACTTC.

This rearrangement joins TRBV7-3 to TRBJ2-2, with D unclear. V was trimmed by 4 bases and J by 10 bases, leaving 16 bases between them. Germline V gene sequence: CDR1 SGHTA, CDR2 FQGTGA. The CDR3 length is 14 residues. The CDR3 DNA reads TGTGCCAGCAGCTCCAGCGACCGCCGGGCGGAGCTGTTTTTT. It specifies CASSSSDRRAELFF.

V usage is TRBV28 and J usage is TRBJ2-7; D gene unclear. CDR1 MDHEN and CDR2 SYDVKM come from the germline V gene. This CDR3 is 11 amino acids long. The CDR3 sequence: CATNGLGEQYF. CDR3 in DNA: TGTGCAACAAACGGGTTAGGCGAGCAGTACTTC.

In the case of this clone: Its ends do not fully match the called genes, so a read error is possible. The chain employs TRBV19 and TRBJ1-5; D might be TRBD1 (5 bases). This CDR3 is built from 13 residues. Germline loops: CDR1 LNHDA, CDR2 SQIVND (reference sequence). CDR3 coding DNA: TGTGCCACTAGTAGGGAGGGGTATCAGCCCCAGCATTTT. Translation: CATSREGYQPQHF. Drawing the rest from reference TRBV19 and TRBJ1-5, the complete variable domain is DGGITQSPKYLFRKEGQNVTLSCEQNLNHDAMYWYRQDPGQGLRLIYYSQIVNDFQKGDIAEGYSVSREKKESFPLTVTSAQKNPTAFYLCATSREGYQPQHFGDGTRLSIL.

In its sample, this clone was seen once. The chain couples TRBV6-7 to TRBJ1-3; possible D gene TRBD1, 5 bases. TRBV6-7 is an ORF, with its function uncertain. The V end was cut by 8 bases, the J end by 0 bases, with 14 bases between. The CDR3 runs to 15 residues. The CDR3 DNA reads TGTGCCAGCGGGGAACAGGCCAGCTCTGGAAACACCATATATTTT. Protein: CASGEQASSGNTIYF.

Here the CDR3 DNA reads TGCAGCGTCCTATTACAGGGACGCAGTCAGCCCCAGCATTTT. This sequence encodes CSVLLQGRSQPQHF. The chain joins TRBV29-1 to TRBJ1-5; tentative D call: TRBD1 (6 bases). CDR3 length: 14 amino acids. Looked up from germline, CDR1 is SQVTM and CDR2 is ANQGSEA. Trimming pared 6 bases from V and 6 bases from J, leaving 18 bases between.

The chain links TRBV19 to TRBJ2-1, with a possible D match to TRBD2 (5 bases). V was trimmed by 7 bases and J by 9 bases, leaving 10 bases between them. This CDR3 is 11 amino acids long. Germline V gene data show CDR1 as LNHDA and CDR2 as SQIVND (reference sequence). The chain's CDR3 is CASNTGGEQFF. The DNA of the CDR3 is TGTGCCAGTAATACCGGAGGTGAGCAGTTCTTC.

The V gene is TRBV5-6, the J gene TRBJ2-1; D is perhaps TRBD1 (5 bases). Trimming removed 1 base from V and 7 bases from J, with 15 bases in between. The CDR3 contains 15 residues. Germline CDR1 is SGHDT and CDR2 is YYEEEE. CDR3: CASSLFAGPGNEQFF. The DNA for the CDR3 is TGTGCCAGCAGCTTGTTTGCAGGGCCAGGTAATGAGCAGTTCTTC.

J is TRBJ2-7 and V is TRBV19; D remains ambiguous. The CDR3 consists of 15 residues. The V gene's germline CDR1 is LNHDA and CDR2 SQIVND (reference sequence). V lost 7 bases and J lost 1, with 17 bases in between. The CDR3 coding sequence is TGTGCCAGTACCACCAATTCAGGAGAGTCCTACGAGCAGTACTTC. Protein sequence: CASTTNSGESYEQYF.

CDR3 loop: CASSPDRVANEKLFF. The CDR3 DNA reads TGTGCCAGCAGTCCCGACAGGGTTGCTAATGAAAAACTGTTTTTT. This rearrangement joins TRBV6-5 to TRBJ1-4, with 7 bases lining up with TRBD1. The CDR3 is 15 amino acids. J was trimmed by 3 bases and V by 5 bases; bases with no gene match: 6. CDR1 MNHEY and CDR2 SVGAGI come from the germline V gene.

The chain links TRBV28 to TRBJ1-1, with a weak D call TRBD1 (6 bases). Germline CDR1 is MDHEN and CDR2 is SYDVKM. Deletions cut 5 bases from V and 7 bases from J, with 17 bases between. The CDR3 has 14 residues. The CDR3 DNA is TGTGCCAGCAGTGTACAGGGTCGGGGGAATGAAGCTTTCTTT. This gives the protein CASSVQGRGNEAFF.

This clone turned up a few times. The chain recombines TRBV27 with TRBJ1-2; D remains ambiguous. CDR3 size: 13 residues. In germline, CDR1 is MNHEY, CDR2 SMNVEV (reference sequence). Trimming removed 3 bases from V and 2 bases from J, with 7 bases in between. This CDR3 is CASSFSFNYGYTF. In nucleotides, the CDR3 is TGTGCCAGCAGTTTTTCATTCAACTATGGCTACACCTTC.

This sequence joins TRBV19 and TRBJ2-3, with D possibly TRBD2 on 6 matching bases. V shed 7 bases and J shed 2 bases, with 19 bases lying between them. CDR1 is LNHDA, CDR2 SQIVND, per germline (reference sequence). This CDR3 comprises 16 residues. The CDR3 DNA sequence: TGTGCCAGTACCAATACCCCCGCGGGACCCACAGATACGCAGTATTTT. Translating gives CASTNTPAGPTDTQYF.

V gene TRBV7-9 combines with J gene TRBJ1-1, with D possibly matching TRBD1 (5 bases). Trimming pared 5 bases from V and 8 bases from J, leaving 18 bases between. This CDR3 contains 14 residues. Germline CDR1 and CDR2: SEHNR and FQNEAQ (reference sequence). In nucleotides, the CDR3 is TGTGCCAGCAGCCTTATGGGGGGGACCCCCGAAGCTTTCTTT. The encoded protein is CASSLMGGTPEAFF.

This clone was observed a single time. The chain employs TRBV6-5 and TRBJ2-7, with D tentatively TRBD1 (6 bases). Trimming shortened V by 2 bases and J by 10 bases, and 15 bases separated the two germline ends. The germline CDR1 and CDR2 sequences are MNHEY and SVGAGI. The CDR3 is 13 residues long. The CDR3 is CASSYTDRAIQYF. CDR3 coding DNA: TGTGCCAGCAGTTACACGGACAGAGCAATACAGTACTTC.

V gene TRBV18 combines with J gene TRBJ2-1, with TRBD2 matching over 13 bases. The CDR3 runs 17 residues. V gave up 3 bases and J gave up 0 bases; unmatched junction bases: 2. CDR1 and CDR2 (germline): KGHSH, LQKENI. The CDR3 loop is CASSPWTSGSSYNEQFF. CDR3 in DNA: TGTGCCAGCTCACCTTGGACTAGCGGGAGCTCCTACAATGAGCAGTTCTTC.

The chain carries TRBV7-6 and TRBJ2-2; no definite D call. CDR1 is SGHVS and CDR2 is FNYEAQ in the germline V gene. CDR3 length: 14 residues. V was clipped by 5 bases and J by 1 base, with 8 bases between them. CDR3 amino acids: CASSTRQNTGELFF. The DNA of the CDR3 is TGTGCCAGCAGCACCAGACAGAACACCGGGGAGCTGTTTTTT. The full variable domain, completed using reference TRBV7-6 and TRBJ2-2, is GAGVSQSPRYKVTKRGQDVALRCDPISGHVSLYWYRQALGQGPEFLTYFNYEAQQDKSGLPNDRFSAERPEGSISTLTIQRTEQRDSAMYRCASSTRQNTGELFFGEGSRLTVL.

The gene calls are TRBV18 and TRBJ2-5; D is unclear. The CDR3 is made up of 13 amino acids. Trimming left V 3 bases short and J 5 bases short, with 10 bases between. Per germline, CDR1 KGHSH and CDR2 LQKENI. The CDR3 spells CASSPRVGETQYF. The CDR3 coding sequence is TGTGCCAGCTCACCGAGAGTGGGGGAGACCCAGTACTTC. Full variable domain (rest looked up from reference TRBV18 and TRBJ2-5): NAGVMQNPRHLVRRRGQEARLRCSPMKGHSHVYWYRQLPEEGLKFMVYLQKENIIDESGMPKERFSAEFPKEGPSILRIQQVVRGDSAAYFCASSPRVGETQYFGPGTRLLVL.

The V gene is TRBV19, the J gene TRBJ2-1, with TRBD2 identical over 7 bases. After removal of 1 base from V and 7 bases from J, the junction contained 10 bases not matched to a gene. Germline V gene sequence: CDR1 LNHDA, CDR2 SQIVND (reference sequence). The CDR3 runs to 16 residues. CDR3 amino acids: CASSIGWREMGNEQFF. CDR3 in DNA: TGTGCCAGTAGTATAGGTTGGCGGGAGATGGGGAATGAGCAGTTCTTC. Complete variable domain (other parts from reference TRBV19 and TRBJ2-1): DGGITQSPKYLFRKEGQNVTLSCEQNLNHDAMYWYRQDPGQGLRLIYYSQIVNDFQKGDIAEGYSVSREKKESFPLTVTSAQKNPTAFYLCASSIGWREMGNEQFFGPGTRLTVL.

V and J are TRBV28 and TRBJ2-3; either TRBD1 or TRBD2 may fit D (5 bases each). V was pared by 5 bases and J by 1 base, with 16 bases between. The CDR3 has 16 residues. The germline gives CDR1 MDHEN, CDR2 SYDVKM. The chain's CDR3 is CASSGGWAVGTDTQYF. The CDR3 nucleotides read TGTGCCAGCAGTGGGGGTTGGGCGGTTGGCACAGATACGCAGTATTTT.

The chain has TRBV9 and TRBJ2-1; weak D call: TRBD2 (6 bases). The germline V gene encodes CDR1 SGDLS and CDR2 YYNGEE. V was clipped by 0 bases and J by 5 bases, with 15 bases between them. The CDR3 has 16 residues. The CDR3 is CASSVATVLADNEQFF. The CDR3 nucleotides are TGTGCCAGCAGCGTAGCTACAGTACTAGCTGACAATGAGCAGTTCTTC.